This T cell receptor (beta chain) was retrieved from a study of T cell repertoires in cytomegalovirus infection. Study information: HLA-B-restricted CMV epitopes that are well studied were used alongside recently identified HLA-C-restricted ones. The study, taken as a whole, reports: In two of eight donors, the top clonotype was HLA-C-restricted CMV-specific.

From germline, CDR1 is MNHNS and CDR2 SASEGT. CDR3 size: 14 residues. Losses at the gene ends were 8 bases for V and 8 bases for J; bases not matched to a gene: 12. TCRdb re-derived calls from the reads in MiXCR, one entry per CDR3 protein. This table has about 830,000 distinct CDR3 sequences, around a third appearing once. A note on this clonotype: Its antigen is still unknown.

Source: cultured CD8+ T cells from PBMCs, taken from culture after CMV antigen stimulation. The chain employs TRBV6-1 and TRBJ2-1; 7 nucleotides match TRBD1. The receptor's source is a human donor in good health (CMV status not recorded). Some clones in this sample may be carry-over from other donors' samples. CDR3 region: CASGGRRQGDEQFF. The CDR3 DNA is TGTGCCAGCGGGGGAAGGAGACAGGGAGATGAGCAGTTCTTC.